The 19 T cell receptor beta chains presented below share a single source sample, sequenced in a study of T cells expressing NK-cell markers (dated by TCRdb to the early 2020s). Library generation was performed with 5' RACE. This sample was sequenced with an Illumina HiSeq 2000. TCRdb reprocessed the reads, reporting each CDR3 protein sequence once and no DNA. The sample's own table lists over 150,000 distinct CDR3 sequences. The ten largest account for around 20% of the sample. The sample taken for sequencing was blood T cells: a sorted CD56 or NKG2C T cell subset, CD4+ or CD8+ T cells, or bulk PBMC T cells (not recorded which). The receptors stem from a man between 18 and 69 years old in good health.

The CDR3 sequence: CASSREAGETQYF. The chain has TRBV5-1 and TRBJ2-5; TCRdb reports TRBD2, a call that lacks DNA to check it against. The CDR3 extends over 13 amino acids. Germline CDR1 SGHRS, CDR2 YFSETQ.

The rearrangement joins TRBV3-1 to TRBJ2-5; the TCRdb D gene call, TRBD2, has no DNA to confirm it. The CDR3 covers 17 residues. Germline lookup yields CDR1 LGHDT and CDR2 YNNKEL (reference sequence). CDR3 sequence: CASSRAPTSGGVETQYF.

CDR3 in amino acids: CASRPGYENTEAFF. This chain connects TRBV28 to TRBJ1-1; the D call from TCRdb, TRBD1, cannot be confirmed without DNA. CDR1 and CDR2 (germline): MDHEN, SYDVKM. The CDR3 extends over 14 amino acids.

The chain joins TRBV20-1 to TRBJ1-1; TCRdb's D gene call, TRBD1, goes unchecked for lack of DNA. The germline CDR1 and CDR2 sequences are DFQATT and SNEGSKA (reference sequence). The CDR3 totals 14 residues. Here the CDR3 reads CSARVGEGVTEAFF.

This chain links TRBV7-9 with TRBJ2-2; checking the TCRdb D call of TRBD1 is not possible without DNA. This CDR3 contains 16 residues. Germline CDR1 reads SEHNR; CDR2 reads FQNEAQ (reference sequence). The CDR3 protein is CASTGKQQGSTGELFF.

This sequence joins TRBV2 and TRBJ2-7; lacking DNA, the TRBD1 call made by TCRdb goes unchecked. In germline, CDR1 is SNHLY, CDR2 FYNNEI. The CDR3 loop spans 13 amino acids. The CDR3 is CASRGSPRYEQYF.

The V gene is TRBV28, the J gene TRBJ2-3. The germline gives CDR1 MDHEN, CDR2 SYDVKM. The CDR3 extends over 18 amino acids. CDR3 loop: CASSFSSEKQLATDTQYF.

This chain joins TRBV15 and TRBJ1-5. The CDR3 extends over 13 amino acids. CDR1 is LNHNV, CDR2 YYDKDF, per germline (reference sequence). The CDR3: CATRAHGGEPQHF.

CDR3 residues: CASSQDLRGGRDYDLAKNIQYF. The V gene is TRBV14, the J gene TRBJ2-4; TCRdb outputs TRBD2, but without DNA this stays unchecked. This CDR3 spans 22 amino acids. Germline V lookup: CDR1 SGHDN, CDR2 FVKESK.

V and J are TRBV5-4 and TRBJ2-3; the TCRdb D gene call, TRBD2, has no DNA to confirm it. Germline V gene data show CDR1 as SGHNT and CDR2 as YYREEE (reference sequence). CDR3 length: 16 residues. Here the CDR3 reads CASSGPGLTGTDTQYF.

This sequence joins TRBV12-3 or TRBV12-4 and TRBJ2-2; TCRdb names TRBD1, which stays unverified in the absence of DNA. This CDR3 region has 17 residues. The CDR3 sequence is CASTVEWGRGGTGELFF.

The rearrangement uses TRBV3-1 and TRBJ1-2; the D call of TRBD1 rests on TCRdb alone, since no DNA is present to check it. The CDR3 loop spans 16 amino acids. The V gene's germline CDR1 is LGHDT and CDR2 YNNKEL (reference sequence). The CDR3: CASSQGFDPGESGYTF.

The chain has TRBV12-5 and TRBJ2-5; TCRdb calls TRBD1, which cannot be checked without DNA. The V gene's germline CDR1 is LGHNT and CDR2 FRNRAP. This CDR3 is 16 amino acids long. The CDR3 here is CASGPDRRGDQETQYF.

V gene TRBV11-2 combines with J gene TRBJ2-7. Germline values: CDR1 SGHAT, CDR2 FQNNGV. This CDR3 contains 13 residues. This chain's CDR3 is CASSPVVLYEQYF.

The chain couples TRBV20-1 to TRBJ2-1; TCRdb's assignment of TRBD2 cannot be checked, as there is no DNA. Germline V gives CDR1 DFQATT, CDR2 SNEGSKA (reference sequence). This CDR3 has 15 residues. CDR3 region: CSARVTSGGAGEQFF.

The rearrangement joins TRBV28 to TRBJ2-5. The CDR3 has 16 residues. The germline V gene encodes CDR1 MDHEN and CDR2 SYDVKM. CDR3 residues: CASSSPRFSRQETQYF. Together with reference TRBV28 and TRBJ2-5, the CDR3 gives the full variable domain: DVKVTQSSRYLVKRTGEKVFLECVQDMDHENMFWYRQDPGLGLRLIYFSYDVKMKEKGDIPEGYSVSREKKERFSLILESASTNQTSMYLCASSSPRFSRQETQYFGPGTRLLVL.

The chain employs TRBV9 and TRBJ1-3; TCRdb names TRBD1, which stays unverified in the absence of DNA. The length of the CDR3 is 16 residues. Germline lookup yields CDR1 SGDLS and CDR2 YYNGEE. The CDR3 region is CASSPRQGDAGNTIYF.

V gene TRBV19 combines with J gene TRBJ1-3; TCRdb designates TRBD1, a call that cannot be tested without DNA. Germline CDR1 is LNHDA and CDR2 is SQIVND (reference sequence). This CDR3 has 14 residues. CDR3: CASKQGDSGNTIYF.

J is TRBJ1-2 and V is TRBV6-5; no DNA is available, so the TRBD1 call from TCRdb remains unchecked. Germline CDR1 is MNHEY and CDR2 is SVGAGI. This CDR3 has 13 amino acids. The CDR3 sequence: CASSLGQTYGYTF.